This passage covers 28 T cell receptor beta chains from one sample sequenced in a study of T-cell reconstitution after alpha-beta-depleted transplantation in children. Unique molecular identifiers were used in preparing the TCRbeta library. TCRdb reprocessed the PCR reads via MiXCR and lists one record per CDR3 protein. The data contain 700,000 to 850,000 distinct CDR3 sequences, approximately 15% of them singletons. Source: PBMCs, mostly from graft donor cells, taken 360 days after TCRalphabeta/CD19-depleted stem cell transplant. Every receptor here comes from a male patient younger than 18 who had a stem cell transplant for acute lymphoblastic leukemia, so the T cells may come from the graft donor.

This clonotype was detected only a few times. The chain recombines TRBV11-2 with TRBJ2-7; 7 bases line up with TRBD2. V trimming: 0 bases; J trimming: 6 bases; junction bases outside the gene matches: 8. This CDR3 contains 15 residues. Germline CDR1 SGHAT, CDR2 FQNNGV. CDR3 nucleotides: TGTGCCAGCAGCTTAGATCGGAGACTAGCCAGCGAGCAGTACTTC. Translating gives CASSLDRRLASEQYF.

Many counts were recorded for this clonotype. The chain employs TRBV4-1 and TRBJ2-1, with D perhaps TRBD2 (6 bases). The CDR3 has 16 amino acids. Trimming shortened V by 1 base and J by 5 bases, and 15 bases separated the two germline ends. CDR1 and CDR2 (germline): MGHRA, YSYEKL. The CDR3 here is CASSQVGLATDNEQFF. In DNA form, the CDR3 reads TGCGCCAGCAGCCAAGTGGGCCTAGCGACAGACAATGAGCAGTTCTTC.

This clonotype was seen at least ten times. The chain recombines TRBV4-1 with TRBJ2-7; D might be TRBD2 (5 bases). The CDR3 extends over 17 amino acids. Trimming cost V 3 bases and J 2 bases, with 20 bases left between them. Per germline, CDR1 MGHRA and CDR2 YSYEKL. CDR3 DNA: TGCGCCAGCAGCCAGGCCCTAGCTTTAGGGTACACCTACGAGCAGTACTTC. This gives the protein CASSQALALGYTYEQYF.

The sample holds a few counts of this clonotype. The CDR3, as DNA: TGTGCCAGCAGCCAGGGGACACCAGGCCCTGGAAACACCATATATTTT. Its protein product is CASSQGTPGPGNTIYF. The chain employs TRBV7-2 and TRBJ1-3; possible D gene TRBD1, 6 bases. The CDR3 extends over 16 amino acids. The germline V gene encodes CDR1 SGHTA and CDR2 FQGNSA. Between the trimmed V and J ends, which lost 5 bases and 2 bases, there was a span of 16 bases. Based on the CDR3 plus reference TRBV7-2 and TRBJ1-3, the full variable domain is GAGVSQSPSNKVTEKGKDVELRCDPISGHTALYWYRQSLGQGLEFLIYFQGNSAPDKSGLPSDRFSAERTGGSVSTLTIQRTQQEDSAVYLCASSQGTPGPGNTIYFGEGSWLTVV.

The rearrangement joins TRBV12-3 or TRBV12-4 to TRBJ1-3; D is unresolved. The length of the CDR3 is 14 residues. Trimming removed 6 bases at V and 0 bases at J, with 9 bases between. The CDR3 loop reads CASRPSGSGNTIYF. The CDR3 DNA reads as TGTGCCAGCAGACCCAGCGGCTCTGGAAACACCATATATTTT.

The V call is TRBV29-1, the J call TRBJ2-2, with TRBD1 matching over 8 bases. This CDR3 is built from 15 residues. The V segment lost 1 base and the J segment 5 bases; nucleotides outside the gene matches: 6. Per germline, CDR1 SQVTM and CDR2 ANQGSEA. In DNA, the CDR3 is TGCAGCGTTGAAGCCGGGACAGGTGGTACCGGGGAGCTGTTTTTT. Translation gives CSVEAGTGGTGELFF.

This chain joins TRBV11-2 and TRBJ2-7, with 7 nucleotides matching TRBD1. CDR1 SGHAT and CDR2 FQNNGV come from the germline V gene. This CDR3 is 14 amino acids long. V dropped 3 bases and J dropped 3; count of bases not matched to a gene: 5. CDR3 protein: CASSFDRALYEQYF. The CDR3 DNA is TGTGCCAGCAGCTTCGACAGGGCCCTCTACGAGCAGTACTTC.

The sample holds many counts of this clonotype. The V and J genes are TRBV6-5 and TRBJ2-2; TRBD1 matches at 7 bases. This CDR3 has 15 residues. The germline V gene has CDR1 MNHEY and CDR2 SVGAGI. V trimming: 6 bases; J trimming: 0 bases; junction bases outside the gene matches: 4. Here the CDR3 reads CASSPGTANTGELFF. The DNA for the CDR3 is TGTGCCAGCAGCCCCGGGACAGCGAACACCGGGGAGCTGTTTTTT.

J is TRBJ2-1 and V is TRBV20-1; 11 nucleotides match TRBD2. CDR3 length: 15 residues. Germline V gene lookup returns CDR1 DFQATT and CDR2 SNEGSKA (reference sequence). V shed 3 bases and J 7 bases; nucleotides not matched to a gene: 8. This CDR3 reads CSASFASSGRNEQFF. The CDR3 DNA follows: TGCAGTGCTAGTTTCGCTTCTAGCGGGAGGAATGAGCAGTTCTTC.

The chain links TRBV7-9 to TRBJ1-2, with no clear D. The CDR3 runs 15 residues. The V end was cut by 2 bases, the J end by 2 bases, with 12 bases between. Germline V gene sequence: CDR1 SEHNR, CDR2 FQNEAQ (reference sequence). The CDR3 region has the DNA TGTGCCAGCAGCTTACTGGACGGGGAGAACTATGGCTACACCTTC. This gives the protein CASSLLDGENYGYTF.

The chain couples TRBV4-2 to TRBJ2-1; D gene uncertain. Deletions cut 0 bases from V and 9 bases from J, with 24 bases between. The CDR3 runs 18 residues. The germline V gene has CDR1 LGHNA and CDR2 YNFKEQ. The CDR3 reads CASSQEGRRSNPRGEQFF. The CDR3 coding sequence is TGTGCCAGCAGCCAAGAAGGCCGGCGTTCCAACCCACGCGGTGAGCAGTTCTTC.

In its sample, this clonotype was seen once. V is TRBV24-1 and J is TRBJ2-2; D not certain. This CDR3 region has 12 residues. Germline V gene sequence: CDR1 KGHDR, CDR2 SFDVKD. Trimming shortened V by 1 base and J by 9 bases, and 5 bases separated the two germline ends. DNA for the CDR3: TGTGCCACCAGTGATTTTAAAAGGGAGCTGTTTTTT. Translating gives CATSDFKRELFF.

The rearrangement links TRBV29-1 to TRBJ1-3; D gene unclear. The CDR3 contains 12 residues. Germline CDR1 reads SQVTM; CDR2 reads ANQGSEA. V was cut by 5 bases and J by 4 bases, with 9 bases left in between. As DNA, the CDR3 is TGCAGCGTTCTGGCCTACGGAAACACCATATATTTT. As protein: CSVLAYGNTIYF.

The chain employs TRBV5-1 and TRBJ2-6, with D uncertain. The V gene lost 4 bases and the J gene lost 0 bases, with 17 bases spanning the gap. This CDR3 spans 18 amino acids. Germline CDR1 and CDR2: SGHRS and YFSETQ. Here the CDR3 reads CASSPQTEISSGANVLTF. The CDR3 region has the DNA TGCGCCAGCAGCCCACAAACAGAAATCAGCTCTGGGGCCAACGTCCTGACTTTC.

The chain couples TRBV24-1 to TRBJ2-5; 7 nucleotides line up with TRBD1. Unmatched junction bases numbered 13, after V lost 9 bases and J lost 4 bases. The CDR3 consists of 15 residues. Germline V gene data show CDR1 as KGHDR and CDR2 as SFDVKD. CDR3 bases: TGTGCCACCTCGCCTCGGACAGGAGGTCCAGAGACCCAGTACTTC. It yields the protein CATSPRTGGPETQYF.

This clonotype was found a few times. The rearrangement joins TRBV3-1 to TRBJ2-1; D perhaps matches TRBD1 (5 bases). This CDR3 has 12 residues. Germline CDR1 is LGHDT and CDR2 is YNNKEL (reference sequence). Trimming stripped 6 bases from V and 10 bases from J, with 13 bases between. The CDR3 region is CASSLTGHEQFF. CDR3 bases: TGTGCCAGCAGTCTTACAGGACACGAGCAGTTCTTC.

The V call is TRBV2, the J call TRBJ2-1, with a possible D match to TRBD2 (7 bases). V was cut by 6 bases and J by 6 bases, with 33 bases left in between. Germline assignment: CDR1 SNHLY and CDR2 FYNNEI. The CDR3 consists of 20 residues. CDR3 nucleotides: TGTGCCAGCAGCAAACCGGAGGGGGGGCCAGCGGAGACCGGCGGCAATGAGCAGTTCTTC. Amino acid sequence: CASSKPEGGPAETGGNEQFF.

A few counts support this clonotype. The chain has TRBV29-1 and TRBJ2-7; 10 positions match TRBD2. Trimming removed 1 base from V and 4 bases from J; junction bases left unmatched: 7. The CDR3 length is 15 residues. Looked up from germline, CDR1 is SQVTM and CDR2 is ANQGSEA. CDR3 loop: CSVEAASGGLYEQYF. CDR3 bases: TGCAGCGTTGAAGCGGCTAGCGGGGGTTTGTACGAGCAGTACTTC.

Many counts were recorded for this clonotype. CDR3 in DNA: TGTGCCAGCAGCCACCGGACTGGTGTTTACGAGCAGTACTTC. Protein product: CASSHRTGVYEQYF. This chain uses TRBV7-2 with TRBJ2-7; D perhaps matches TRBD2 (5 bases). The V and J ends lost 5 bases and 4 bases respectively, with 15 bases between them. This CDR3 contains 14 residues. CDR1 is SGHTA, CDR2 FQGNSA, per germline.

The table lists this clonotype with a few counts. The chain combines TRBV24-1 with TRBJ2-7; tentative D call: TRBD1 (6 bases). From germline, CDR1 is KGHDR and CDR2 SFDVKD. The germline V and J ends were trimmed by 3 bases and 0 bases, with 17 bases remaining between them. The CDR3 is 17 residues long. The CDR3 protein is CATSDAGQSRSSYEQYF. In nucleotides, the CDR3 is TGTGCCACCAGTGATGCTGGACAGTCGAGGTCCTCCTACGAGCAGTACTTC.

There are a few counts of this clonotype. In DNA form, the CDR3 reads TGTGCCAGCAGCCCCATTCCTGTCTCTGGAAACACCATATATTTT. It is translated as CASSPIPVSGNTIYF. This chain connects TRBV7-6 to TRBJ1-3; D remains ambiguous. The germline V gene encodes CDR1 SGHVS and CDR2 FNYEAQ. V lost 5 bases, J lost 0 bases, and 11 bases lay in between. The CDR3 runs to 15 residues.

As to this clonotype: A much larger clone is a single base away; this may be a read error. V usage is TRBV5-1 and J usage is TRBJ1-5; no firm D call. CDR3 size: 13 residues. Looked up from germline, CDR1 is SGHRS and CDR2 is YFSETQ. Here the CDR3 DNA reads TGCGCCAGCAGCCCCTATAGCAATCAGACCCAGCATTTT. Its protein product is CASSPYSNQTQHF.

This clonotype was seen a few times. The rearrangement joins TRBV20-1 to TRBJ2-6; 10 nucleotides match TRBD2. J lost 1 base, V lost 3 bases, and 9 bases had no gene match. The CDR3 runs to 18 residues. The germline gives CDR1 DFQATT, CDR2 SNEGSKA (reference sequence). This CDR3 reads CSARTLAGVTSGANVLTF. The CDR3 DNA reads TGCAGTGCTAGGACGCTAGCGGGAGTCACATCTGGGGCCAACGTCCTGACTTTC.

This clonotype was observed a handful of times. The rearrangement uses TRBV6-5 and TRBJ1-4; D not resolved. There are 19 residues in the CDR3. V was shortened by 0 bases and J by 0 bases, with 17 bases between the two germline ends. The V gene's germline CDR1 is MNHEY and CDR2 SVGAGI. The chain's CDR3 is CASSYSQRALRPTNEKLFF. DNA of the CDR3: TGTGCCAGCAGTTACTCGCAGAGGGCCTTACGCCCAACTAATGAAAAACTGTTTTTT.

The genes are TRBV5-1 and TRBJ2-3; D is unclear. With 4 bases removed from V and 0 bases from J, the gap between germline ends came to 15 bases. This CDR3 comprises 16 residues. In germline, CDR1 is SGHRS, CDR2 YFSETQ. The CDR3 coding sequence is TGCGCCAGCAGCCGCGTTGGACCCGTTAGCACAGATACGCAGTATTTT. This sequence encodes CASSRVGPVSTDTQYF. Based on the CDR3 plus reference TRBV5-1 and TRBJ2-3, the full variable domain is KAGVTQTPRYLIKTRGQQVTLSCSPISGHRSVSWYQQTPGQGLQFLFEYFSETQRNKGNFPGRFSGRQFSNSRSEMNVSTLELGDSALYLCASSRVGPVSTDTQYFGPGTRLTVL.

The CDR3 is CASKLPGAGLNEQFF. CDR3 coding DNA: TGTGCCAGCAAGCTACCAGGGGCAGGCCTCAATGAGCAGTTCTTC. This sequence joins TRBV27 and TRBJ2-1, with a weak D call TRBD1 (6 bases). Trimming left V 7 bases short and J 6 bases short, with 19 bases between. The CDR3 is 15 residues long. CDR1 is MNHEY, CDR2 SMNVEV, per germline (reference sequence).

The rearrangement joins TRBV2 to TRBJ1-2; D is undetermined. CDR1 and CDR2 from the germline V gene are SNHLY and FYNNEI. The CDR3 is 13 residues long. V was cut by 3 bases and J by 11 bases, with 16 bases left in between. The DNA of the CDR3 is TGTGCCAGCAGTGAGATGGCTAGAGGACCGTACACCTTC. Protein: CASSEMARGPYTF.

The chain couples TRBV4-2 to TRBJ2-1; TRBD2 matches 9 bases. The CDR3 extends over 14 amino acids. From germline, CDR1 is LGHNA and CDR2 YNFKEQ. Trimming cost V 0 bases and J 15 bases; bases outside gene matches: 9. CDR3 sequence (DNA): TGTGCCAGCAGCCAAGAAAGGGGGCTAGCGGGAACGTTCTTC. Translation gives CASSQERGLAGTFF.